This T cell receptor beta chain was retrieved from a study of glioma-infiltrating T cells after dendritic cell vaccination. Germline-derived CDR1 and CDR2 are PRHDT and FYEKMQ (reference sequence). The CDR3 is 14 residues long. The V end lost 6 bases, the J end lost 5 bases, and 16 bases lay between the germline ends. Clones were sequenced by immunoSEQ multiplex PCR, and TCRdb holds only the in-frame ones, with some missing. The repertoire holds fewer than 95,000 clones, with roughly 85% as singletons. Time point denoted: after dendritic cell vaccination, including at tumor progression/relapse. The chain uses TRBV13 and TRBJ2-5, with TRBD2 as a possible D gene (6 bases). This TCR was sampled from a human donor with glioblastoma. The sample consisted of blood, taken after dendritic cell vaccination. CDR3 DNA: TGTGCCAGCAGTCCCGCGGTAGGAGGGGAGACCCAGTACTTC. Translated: CASSPAVGGETQYF.